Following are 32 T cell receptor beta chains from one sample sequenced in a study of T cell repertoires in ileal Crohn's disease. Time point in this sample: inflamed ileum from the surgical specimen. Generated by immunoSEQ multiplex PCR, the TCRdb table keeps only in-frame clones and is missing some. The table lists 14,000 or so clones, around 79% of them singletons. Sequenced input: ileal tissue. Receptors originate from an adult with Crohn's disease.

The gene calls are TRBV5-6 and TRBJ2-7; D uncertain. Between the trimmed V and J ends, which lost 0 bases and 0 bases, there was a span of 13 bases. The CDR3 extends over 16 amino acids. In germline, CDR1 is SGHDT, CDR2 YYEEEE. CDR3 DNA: TGTGCCAGCAGCTTGGAGGGTGTCAGGCGCTCCTACGAGCAGTACTTC. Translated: CASSLEGVRRSYEQYF.

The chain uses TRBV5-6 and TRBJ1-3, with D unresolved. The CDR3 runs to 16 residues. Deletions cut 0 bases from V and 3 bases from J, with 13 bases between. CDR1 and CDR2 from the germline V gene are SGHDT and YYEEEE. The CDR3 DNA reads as TGTGCCAGCAGCTTGGCCGGACTCCCCCTTGGAAACACCATATATTTT. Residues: CASSLAGLPLGNTIYF. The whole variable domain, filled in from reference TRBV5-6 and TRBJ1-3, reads DAGVTQSPTHLIKTRGQQVTLRCSPKSGHDTVSWYQQALGQGPQFIFQYYEEEERQRGNFPDRFSGHQFPNYSSELNVNALLLGDSALYLCASSLAGLPLGNTIYFGEGSWLTVV.

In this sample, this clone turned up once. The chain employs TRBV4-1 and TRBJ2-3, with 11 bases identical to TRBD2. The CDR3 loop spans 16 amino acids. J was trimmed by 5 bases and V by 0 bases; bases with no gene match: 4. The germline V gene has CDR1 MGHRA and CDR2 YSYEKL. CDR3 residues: CASSQELAGAGDTQYF. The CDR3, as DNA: TGCGCCAGCAGCCAAGAACTAGCGGGGGCCGGAGATACGCAGTATTTT.

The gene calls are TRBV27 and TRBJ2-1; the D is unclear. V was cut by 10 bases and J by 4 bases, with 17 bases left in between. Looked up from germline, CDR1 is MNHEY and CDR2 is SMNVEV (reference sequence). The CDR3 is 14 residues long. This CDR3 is CATKNGAKYNEQFF. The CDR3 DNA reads TGTGCCACCAAAAATGGAGCAAAATACAATGAGCAGTTCTTC.

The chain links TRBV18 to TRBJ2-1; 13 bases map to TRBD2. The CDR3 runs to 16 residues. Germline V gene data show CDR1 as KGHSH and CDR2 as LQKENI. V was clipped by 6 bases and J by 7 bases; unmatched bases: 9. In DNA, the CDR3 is TGTGCCAGCTCCCAAGGACTAGCGGGGGTCTGGAATGAGCAGTTCTTC. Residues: CASSQGLAGVWNEQFF.

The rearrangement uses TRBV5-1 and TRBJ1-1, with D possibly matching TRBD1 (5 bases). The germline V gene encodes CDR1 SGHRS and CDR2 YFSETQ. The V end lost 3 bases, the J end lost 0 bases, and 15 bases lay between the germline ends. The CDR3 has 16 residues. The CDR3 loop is CASSSGQEWVNTEAFF. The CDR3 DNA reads TGCGCCAGCAGCTCCGGACAAGAGTGGGTGAACACTGAAGCTTTCTTT.

Here the CDR3 reads CASSMGTAGNTIYF. The CDR3 DNA follows: TGTGCCAGTAGTATGGGAACAGCTGGAAACACCATATATTTT. This rearrangement joins TRBV19 to TRBJ1-3; D call uncertain. V lost 3 bases, J lost 2 bases, and 8 bases lay in between. The CDR3 totals 14 residues. Per the germline V gene, CDR1 is LNHDA and CDR2 is SQIVND (reference sequence). The whole variable domain, remainder taken from reference TRBV19 and TRBJ1-3, is DGGITQSPKYLFRKEGQNVTLSCEQNLNHDAMYWYRQDPGQGLRLIYYSQIVNDFQKGDIAEGYSVSREKKESFPLTVTSAQKNPTAFYLCASSMGTAGNTIYFGEGSWLTVV.

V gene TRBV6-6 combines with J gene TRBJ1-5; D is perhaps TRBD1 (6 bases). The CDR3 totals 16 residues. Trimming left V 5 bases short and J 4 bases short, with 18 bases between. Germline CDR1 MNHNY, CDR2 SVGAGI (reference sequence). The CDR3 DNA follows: TGTGCCAGCAGTGGGACTCAGGGGATCGGAAATCAGCCCCAGCATTTT. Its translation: CASSGTQGIGNQPQHF.

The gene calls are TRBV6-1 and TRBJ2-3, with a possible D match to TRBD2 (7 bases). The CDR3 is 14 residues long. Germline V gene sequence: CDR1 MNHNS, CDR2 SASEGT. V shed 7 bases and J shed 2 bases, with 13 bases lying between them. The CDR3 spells CASTLGGLTDTQYF. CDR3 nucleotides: TGTGCCAGCACCCTCGGGGGGCTCACAGATACGCAGTATTTT.

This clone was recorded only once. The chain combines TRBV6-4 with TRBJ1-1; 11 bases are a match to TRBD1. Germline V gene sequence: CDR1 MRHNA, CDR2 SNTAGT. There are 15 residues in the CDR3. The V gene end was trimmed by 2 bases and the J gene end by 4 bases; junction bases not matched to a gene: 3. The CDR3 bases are TGTGCCAGCAGTGACGGACAGGGGGCTAGCACTGAAGCTTTCTTT. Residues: CASSDGQGASTEAFF.

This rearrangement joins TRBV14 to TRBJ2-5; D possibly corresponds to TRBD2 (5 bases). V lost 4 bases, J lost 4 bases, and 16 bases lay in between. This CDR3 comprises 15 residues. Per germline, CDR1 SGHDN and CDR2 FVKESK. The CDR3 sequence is CASSLPTTSPETQYF. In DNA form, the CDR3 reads TGTGCCAGCAGCCTGCCCACTACTAGTCCAGAGACCCAGTACTTC. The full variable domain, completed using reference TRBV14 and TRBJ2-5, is EAGVTQFPSHSVIEKGQTVTLRCDPISGHDNLYWYRRVMGKEIKFLLHFVKESKQDESGMPNNRFLAERTGGTYSTLKVQPAELEDSGVYFCASSLPTTSPETQYFGPGTRLLVL.

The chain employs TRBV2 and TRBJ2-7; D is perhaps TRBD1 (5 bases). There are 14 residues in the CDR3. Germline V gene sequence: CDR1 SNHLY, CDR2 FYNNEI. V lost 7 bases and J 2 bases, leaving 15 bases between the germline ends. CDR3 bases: TGTGCCAGCACTGTTCAGGGAACGGCCTACGAGCAGTACTTC. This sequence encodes CASTVQGTAYEQYF.

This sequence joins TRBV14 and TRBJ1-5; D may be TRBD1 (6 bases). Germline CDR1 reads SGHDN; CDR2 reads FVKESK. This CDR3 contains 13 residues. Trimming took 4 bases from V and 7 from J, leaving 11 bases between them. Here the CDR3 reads CASSRGLGQPQHF. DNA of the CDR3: TGTGCCAGCAGCCGGGGGCTTGGGCAGCCCCAGCATTTT.

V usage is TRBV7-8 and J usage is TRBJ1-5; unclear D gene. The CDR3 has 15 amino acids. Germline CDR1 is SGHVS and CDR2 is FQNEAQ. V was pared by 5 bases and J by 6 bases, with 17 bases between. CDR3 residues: CASSNIVGIGQPQHF. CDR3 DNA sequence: TGTGCCAGCAGCAATATCGTAGGGATTGGTCAGCCCCAGCATTTT. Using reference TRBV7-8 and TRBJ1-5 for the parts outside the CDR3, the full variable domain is GAGVSQSPRYKVAKRGQDVALRCDPISGHVSLFWYQQALGQGPEFLTYFQNEAQLDKSGLPSDRFFAERPEGSVSTLKIQRTQQEDSAVYLCASSNIVGIGQPQHFGDGTRLSIL.

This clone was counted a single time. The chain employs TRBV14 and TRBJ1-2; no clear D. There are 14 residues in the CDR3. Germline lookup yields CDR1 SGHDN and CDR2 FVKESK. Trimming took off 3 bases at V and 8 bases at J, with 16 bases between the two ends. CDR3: CASSHRANAWGYTF. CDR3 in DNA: TGTGCCAGCAGCCATCGGGCAAATGCGTGGGGCTACACCTTC.

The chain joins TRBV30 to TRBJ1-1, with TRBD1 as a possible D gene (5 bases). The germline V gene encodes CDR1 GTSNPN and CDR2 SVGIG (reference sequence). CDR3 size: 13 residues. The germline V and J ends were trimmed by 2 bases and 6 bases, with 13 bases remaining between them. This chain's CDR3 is CAWSSRLGAEAFF. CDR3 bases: TGTGCCTGGAGTTCCAGGCTGGGGGCTGAAGCTTTCTTT. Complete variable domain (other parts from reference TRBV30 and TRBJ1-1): SQTIHQWPATLVQPVGSPLSLECTVEGTSNPNLYWYRQAAGRGLQLLFYSVGIGQISSEVPQNLSASRPQDRQFILSSKKLLLSDSGFYLCAWSSRLGAEAFFGQGTRLTVV.

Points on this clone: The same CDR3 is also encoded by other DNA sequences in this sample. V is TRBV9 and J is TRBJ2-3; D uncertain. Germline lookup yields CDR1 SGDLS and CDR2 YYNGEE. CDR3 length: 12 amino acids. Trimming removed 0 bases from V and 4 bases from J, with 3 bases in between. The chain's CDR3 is CASSVVADTQYF. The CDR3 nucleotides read TGTGCCAGCAGCGTAGTCGCAGATACGCAGTATTTT.

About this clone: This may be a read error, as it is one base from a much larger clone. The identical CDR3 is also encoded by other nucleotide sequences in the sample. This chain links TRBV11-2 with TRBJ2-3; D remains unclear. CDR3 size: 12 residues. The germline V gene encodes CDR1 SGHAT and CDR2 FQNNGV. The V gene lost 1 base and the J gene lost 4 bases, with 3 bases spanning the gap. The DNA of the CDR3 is TGTGCCAGCAGCTTAGTCCCAGATACGCAGTATTTT. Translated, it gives CASSLVPDTQYF. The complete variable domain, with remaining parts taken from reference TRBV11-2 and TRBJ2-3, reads EAGVAQSPRYKIIEKRQSVAFWCNPISGHATLYWYQQILGQGPKLLIQFQNNGVVDDSQLPKDRFSAERLKGVDSTLKIQPAKLEDSAVYLCASSLVPDTQYFGPGTRLTVL.

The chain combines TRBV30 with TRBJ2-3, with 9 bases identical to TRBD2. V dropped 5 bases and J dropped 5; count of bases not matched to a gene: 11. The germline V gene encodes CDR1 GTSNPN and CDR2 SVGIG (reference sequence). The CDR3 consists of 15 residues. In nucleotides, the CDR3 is TGTGCCTGGTCGACCGGACTAGCGAATCGAGATACGCAGTATTTT. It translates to CAWSTGLANRDTQYF.

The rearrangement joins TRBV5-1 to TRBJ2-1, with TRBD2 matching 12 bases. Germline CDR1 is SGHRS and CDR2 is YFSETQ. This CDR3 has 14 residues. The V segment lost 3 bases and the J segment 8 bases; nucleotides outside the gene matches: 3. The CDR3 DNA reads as TGCGCCAGCAGCTGGTCTAGCGGGGGGGATGAGCAGTTCTTC. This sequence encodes CASSWSSGGDEQFF.

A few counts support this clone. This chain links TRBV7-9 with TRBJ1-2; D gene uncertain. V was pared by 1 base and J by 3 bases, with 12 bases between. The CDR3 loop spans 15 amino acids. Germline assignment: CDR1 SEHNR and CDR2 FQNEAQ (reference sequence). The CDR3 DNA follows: TGTGCCAGCAGCTTAGTGGGCGGGGTCCACTATGGCTACACCTTC. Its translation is CASSLVGGVHYGYTF.

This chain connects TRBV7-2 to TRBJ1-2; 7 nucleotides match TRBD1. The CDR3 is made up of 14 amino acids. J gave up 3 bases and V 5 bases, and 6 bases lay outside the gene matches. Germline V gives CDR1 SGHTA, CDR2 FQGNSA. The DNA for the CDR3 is TGTGCCAGCAGCACCTCTGACAGGGACTATGGCTACACCTTC. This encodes CASSTSDRDYGYTF.

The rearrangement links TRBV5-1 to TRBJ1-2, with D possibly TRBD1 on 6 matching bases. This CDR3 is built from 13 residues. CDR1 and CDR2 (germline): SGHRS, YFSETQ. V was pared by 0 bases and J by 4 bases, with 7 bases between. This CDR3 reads CASSLGQVYGYTF. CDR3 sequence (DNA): TGCGCCAGCAGCTTGGGACAGGTCTATGGCTACACCTTC. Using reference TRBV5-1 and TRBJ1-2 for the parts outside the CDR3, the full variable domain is KAGVTQTPRYLIKTRGQQVTLSCSPISGHRSVSWYQQTPGQGLQFLFEYFSETQRNKGNFPGRFSGRQFSNSRSEMNVSTLELGDSALYLCASSLGQVYGYTFGSGTRLTVV.

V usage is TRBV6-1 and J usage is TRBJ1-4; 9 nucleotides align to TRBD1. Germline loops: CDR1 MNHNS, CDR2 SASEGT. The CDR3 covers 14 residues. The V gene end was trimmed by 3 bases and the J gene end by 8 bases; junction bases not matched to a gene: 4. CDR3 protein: CASSDGTGFEKLFF. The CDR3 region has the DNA TGTGCCAGCAGTGACGGGACAGGGTTCGAAAAACTGTTTTTT.

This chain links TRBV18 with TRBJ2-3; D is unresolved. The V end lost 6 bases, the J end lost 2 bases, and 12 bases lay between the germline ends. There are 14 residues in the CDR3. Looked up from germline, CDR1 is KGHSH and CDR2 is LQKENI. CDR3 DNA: TGTGCCAGCTCCTCCCTAGGGTTCACAGATACGCAGTATTTT. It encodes CASSSLGFTDTQYF.

As DNA, the CDR3 is TGTGCCAGCAGCGGGATCCTAGGCAATCAGCCCCAGCATTTT. This encodes CASSGILGNQPQHF. The rearrangement uses TRBV6-1 and TRBJ1-5; unclear D gene. This CDR3 spans 14 amino acids. Germline V CDR1 and CDR2: MNHNS, SASEGT. V gave up 6 bases and J gave up 2 bases, with 11 bases separating them.

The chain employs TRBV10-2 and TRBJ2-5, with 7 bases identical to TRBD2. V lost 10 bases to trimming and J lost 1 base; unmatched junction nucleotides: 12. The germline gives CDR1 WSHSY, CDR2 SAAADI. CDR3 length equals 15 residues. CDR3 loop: CATLTFPGGQETQYF. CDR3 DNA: TGCGCCACCCTTACCTTCCCGGGGGGCCAAGAGACCCAGTACTTC.

The CDR3 reads CASSRSAAGVNTEAFF. CDR3 coding DNA: TGTGCCAGCAGCCGATCGGCGGCGGGGGTGAACACTGAAGCTTTCTTT. The chain links TRBV14 to TRBJ1-1; possible D gene TRBD1, 5 bases. This CDR3 contains 16 residues. V was shortened by 4 bases and J by 0 bases, with 15 bases between the two germline ends. The germline gives CDR1 SGHDN, CDR2 FVKESK.

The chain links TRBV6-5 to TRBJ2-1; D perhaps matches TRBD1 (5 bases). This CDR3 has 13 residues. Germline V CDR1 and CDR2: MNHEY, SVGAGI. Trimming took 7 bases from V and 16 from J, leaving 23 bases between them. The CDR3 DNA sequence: TGTGCCAGCACCCTGACAGATCCCCCAAAGACTTTCTTC. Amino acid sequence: CASTLTDPPKTFF.

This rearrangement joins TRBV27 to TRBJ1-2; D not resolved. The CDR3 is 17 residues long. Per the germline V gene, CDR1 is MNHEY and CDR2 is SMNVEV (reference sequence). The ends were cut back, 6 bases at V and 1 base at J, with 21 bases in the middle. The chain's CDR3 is CASSSKGGFGVNYGYTF. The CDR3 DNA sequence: TGTGCCAGCAGCTCAAAGGGAGGCTTCGGGGTTAACTATGGCTACACCTTC.

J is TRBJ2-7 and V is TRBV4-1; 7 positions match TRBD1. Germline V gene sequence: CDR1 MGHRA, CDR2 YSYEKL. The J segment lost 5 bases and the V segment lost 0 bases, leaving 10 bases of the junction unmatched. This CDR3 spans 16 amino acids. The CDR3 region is CASSQDGQAFRHEQYF. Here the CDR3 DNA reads TGCGCCAGCAGCCAAGACGGACAGGCTTTCCGCCACGAGCAGTACTTC.

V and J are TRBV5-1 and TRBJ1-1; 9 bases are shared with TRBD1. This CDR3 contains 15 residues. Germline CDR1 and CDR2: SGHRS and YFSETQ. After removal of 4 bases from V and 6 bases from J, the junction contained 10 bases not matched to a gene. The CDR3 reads CASSGGDRDGPEAFF. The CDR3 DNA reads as TGCGCCAGCAGCGGGGGGGACAGGGACGGCCCTGAAGCTTTCTTT.